These 2 T cell receptor beta chains originate from one sample sequenced in a study of cytomegalovirus exposure and HLA in healthy donors. PCR primers comprised 60 Vbeta and 13 Jbeta primers. Repertoires were generated with immunoSEQ multiplex PCR, while TCRdb's copy carries only in-frame clones and drops some. Here the sample spans approximately 150,000 clones, 80% to 85% being singletons. The sample comprised PBMCs. The receptors were sampled from a male donor in good health and CMV-seronegative.

J is TRBJ1-2 and V is TRBV7-7, with D unclear. CDR3 size: 13 residues. Trimming cost V 2 bases and J 7 bases, with 11 bases left between them. Germline CDR1 reads SSHAT; CDR2 reads FNYEAQ (reference sequence). CDR3 bases: TGTGCCAGCAGCTTAACGACTATCCGTGGCTACACCTTC. Protein: CASSLTTIRGYTF.

J is TRBJ2-3 and V is TRBV11-2; 10 nucleotides line up with TRBD1. The germline gives CDR1 SGHAT, CDR2 FQNNGV. Unmatched junction bases numbered 1, after V lost 0 bases and J lost 4 bases. This CDR3 is built from 15 residues. The CDR3 protein is CASSLEGQGPDTQYF. In nucleotides, the CDR3 is TGTGCCAGCAGCTTAGAGGGACAGGGGCCAGATACGCAGTATTTT.